The 21 T cell receptor beta chains given below trace back to one sample, sequenced in a study of technical replicates of blood from four donors. Generated by immunoSEQ multiplex PCR, the TCRdb table keeps only in-frame clones and is missing some. Of 76,000 or so clones listed, approximately 83% were seen once; the top ten hold approximately 4.6%. Sequencing input: PBMCs. These receptors were collected from a human donor in good health. Some clones in this sample may be carry-over from other donors' samples.

V and J are TRBV7-9 and TRBJ2-6; no definite D call. The CDR3 consists of 14 residues. CDR1 SEHNR and CDR2 FQNEAQ come from the germline V gene (reference sequence). V was shortened by 2 bases and J by 2 bases, with 4 bases between the two germline ends. The DNA of the CDR3 is TGTGCCAGCAGCTTATTAACTGGGGCCAACGTCCTGACTTTC. Its protein product is CASSLLTGANVLTF.

There are a few counts of this clone. The rearrangement links TRBV7-2 to TRBJ2-1; no reliable D call. The germline V and J ends were trimmed by 4 bases and 0 bases, with 13 bases remaining between them. The CDR3 is 16 amino acids. Germline lookup yields CDR1 SGHTA and CDR2 FQGNSA. The CDR3: CASSSRLTSSYNEQFF. The DNA for the CDR3 is TGTGCCAGCAGCTCCAGGCTTACGAGCTCCTACAATGAGCAGTTCTTC.

V and J are TRBV5-4 and TRBJ2-2; TRBD1 matches at 9 bases. Trimming at V came to 0 bases and at J to 6 bases, leaving 3 bases not matched to a gene. The length of the CDR3 is 15 residues. CDR1 and CDR2 (germline): SGHNT, YYREEE (reference sequence). This CDR3 is CASSLGGTGSGELFF. DNA of the CDR3: TGTGCCAGCAGCTTGGGTGGGACAGGGTCCGGGGAGCTGTTTTTT.

V is TRBV6-5 and J is TRBJ2-2; no clear D gene. The CDR3 has 11 amino acids. V was clipped by 8 bases and J by 4 bases, with 5 bases between them. CDR1 MNHEY and CDR2 SVGAGI come from the germline V gene. In DNA form, the CDR3 reads TGTGCCAGCTTCGGCACCGGGGAGCTGTTTTTT. As protein: CASFGTGELFF.

This chain links TRBV5-1 with TRBJ2-2; 7 bases are a match to TRBD2. The CDR3 length is 14 residues. Germline CDR1 and CDR2: SGHRS and YFSETQ. The ends lost 2 bases at V and 5 bases at J; junction bases unmatched: 3. Here the CDR3 DNA reads TGCGCCAGCAGCTTCGGGGGAGGGACCGGGGAGCTGTTTTTT. Translated: CASSFGGGTGELFF.

V is TRBV5-4 and J is TRBJ1-3; D is possibly TRBD1 (5 bases). Germline V gene sequence: CDR1 SGHNT, CDR2 YYREEE (reference sequence). This CDR3 has 16 amino acids. Trimming shortened V by 0 bases and J by 0 bases, and 10 bases separated the two germline ends. This CDR3 reads CASSLGAGRSGNTIYF. DNA for the CDR3: TGTGCCAGCAGCTTGGGTGCGGGGCGCTCTGGAAACACCATATATTTT.

This chain joins TRBV12-5 and TRBJ1-2; D is possibly TRBD1 (6 bases). Germline V gene lookup returns CDR1 LGHNT and CDR2 FRNRAP. Trimming took 4 bases from V and 6 from J, leaving 9 bases between them. The CDR3 spans 12 residues. The CDR3 sequence: CASGSTGDGYTF. The CDR3 bases are TGTGCTAGTGGTTCGACAGGAGATGGCTACACCTTC.

This clone appeared once. The rearrangement joins TRBV7-6 to TRBJ2-2, with a possible D match to TRBD1 (6 bases). Trimming removed 1 base at V and 5 bases at J, with 14 bases between. The germline V gene encodes CDR1 SGHVS and CDR2 FNYEAQ. The CDR3 runs to 16 residues. Here the CDR3 DNA reads TGTGCCAGCAGCTTAGGGGTTTCAGGGGAAACCGGGGAGCTGTTTTTT. It is translated as CASSLGVSGETGELFF.

The chain carries TRBV7-3 and TRBJ2-2; TRBD1 is a possible D gene (5 bases). CDR1 SGHTA and CDR2 FQGTGA come from the germline V gene. Trimming took 1 base from V and 7 from J, leaving 13 bases between them. The CDR3 loop spans 15 amino acids. The CDR3 loop reads CASSLSPGKGGELFF. Here the CDR3 DNA reads TGTGCCAGCAGCTTAAGCCCAGGGAAAGGCGGGGAGCTGTTTTTT.

This chain links TRBV7-2 with TRBJ2-3; maybe TRBD1 (6 bases). V shed 5 bases and J shed 1 base, with 13 bases lying between them. There are 15 residues in the CDR3. Per the germline V gene, CDR1 is SGHTA and CDR2 is FQGNSA. The CDR3 loop is CASSQGLGRTDTQYF. CDR3 DNA sequence: TGTGCCAGCAGCCAGGGGCTGGGGCGCACAGATACGCAGTATTTT.

The chain has TRBV30 and TRBJ1-6; the match to TRBD1 covers 7 bases. V trimming: 5 bases; J trimming: 10 bases; junction bases outside the gene matches: 2. The CDR3 has 11 amino acids. Germline CDR1 and CDR2: GTSNPN and SVGIG (reference sequence). The DNA of the CDR3 is TGTGCCTGGGACAGGGACTCACCCCTCCACTTT. Its protein is CAWDRDSPLHF.

This clone was observed a few times. The chain has TRBV7-2 and TRBJ1-1, with 8 positions matching TRBD1. The CDR3 length is 15 residues. CDR1 and CDR2 (germline): SGHTA, FQGNSA. V lost 5 bases to trimming and J lost 1 base; unmatched junction nucleotides: 6. The CDR3, as DNA: TGTGCCAGCAGCCCACTTGGACAGGGGAACACTGAAGCTTTCTTT. Encoded protein: CASSPLGQGNTEAFF.

The V call is TRBV20-1, the J call TRBJ2-7; TRBD1 might be the D (6 bases). Trimming stripped 5 bases from V and 6 bases from J, with 11 bases between. Looked up from germline, CDR1 is DFQATT and CDR2 is SNEGSKA (reference sequence). CDR3 length: 11 amino acids. This CDR3 reads CSAGDIREQYF. The CDR3 DNA reads TGCAGTGCTGGGGACATCCGCGAGCAGTACTTC.

There are a few counts of this clone. The chain has TRBV11-3 and TRBJ1-1; D remains ambiguous. Germline-derived CDR1 and CDR2 are SGHNT and YENEEA. The CDR3 runs to 14 residues. The germline V and J ends were trimmed by 1 base and 1 base, with 7 bases remaining between them. The CDR3 DNA reads TGTGCCAGCAGCTTAGGTTCATGGAACACTGAAGCTTTCTTT. Protein product: CASSLGSWNTEAFF.

This chain joins TRBV9 and TRBJ2-3, with D possibly TRBD1 on 5 matching bases. Trimming removed 4 bases from V and 6 bases from J, with 12 bases in between. CDR1 SGDLS and CDR2 YYNGEE come from the germline V gene. The CDR3 consists of 13 residues. For the CDR3, the DNA is TGTGCCAGCAGCCCTACTGGGGCGGATACGCAGTATTTT. Encoded protein: CASSPTGADTQYF. Variable domain in full (rest from reference TRBV9 and TRBJ2-3): DSGVTQTPKHLITATGQRVTLRCSPRSGDLSVYWYQQSLDQGLQFLIQYYNGEERAKGNILERFSAQQFPDLHSELNLSSLELGDSALYFCASSPTGADTQYFGPGTRLTVL.

As DNA, the CDR3 is TGCAGCGTCCTAACGACGGGTTTCGAGCAGTACTTC. Residues: CSVLTTGFEQYF. V gene TRBV29-1 combines with J gene TRBJ2-5; no reliable D call. The J call is doubtful: the DNA matches TRBJ2-7 better. CDR1 is SQVTM and CDR2 is ANQGSEA in the germline V gene. The CDR3 has 12 residues.

CDR3 in DNA: TGTGCCAGCAGCGGGGACATTAGGCTAGCTCAACGAGGCTACACCTTC. It is translated as CASSGDIRLAQRGYTF. V and J are TRBV7-2 and TRBJ1-2; D is possibly TRBD1 (6 bases). This CDR3 has 16 residues. The germline CDR1 and CDR2 sequences are SGHTA and FQGNSA. Deletions cut 5 bases from V and 8 bases from J, with 24 bases between.

The chain links TRBV7-2 to TRBJ2-5; D perhaps matches TRBD1 (6 bases). The CDR3 length is 15 residues. The germline V gene has CDR1 SGHTA and CDR2 FQGNSA. Trimming shortened V by 1 base and J by 4 bases, and 13 bases separated the two germline ends. The chain's CDR3 is CASSLGGQVGETQYF. CDR3 nucleotides: TGTGCCAGCAGCTTAGGGGGACAAGTGGGAGAGACCCAGTACTTC.

J is TRBJ2-3 and V is TRBV29-1; possible D gene TRBD1, 6 bases. Germline lookup yields CDR1 SQVTM and CDR2 ANQGSEA. V was shortened by 5 bases and J by 2 bases, with 17 bases between the two germline ends. There are 15 residues in the CDR3. The CDR3 sequence is CSVRVDSLPTDTQYF. In nucleotides, the CDR3 is TGCAGCGTTCGAGTGGACAGCCTTCCCACAGATACGCAGTATTTT.

This clone was seen once. This chain links TRBV4-3 with TRBJ2-5; 7 nucleotides align to TRBD2. The CDR3 totals 15 residues. Germline CDR1 and CDR2: LGHNA and YSLEER. The trim removed 3 bases at V and 5 bases at J, leaving 9 bases unmatched. The CDR3 sequence: CASSQDKRDWETQYF. The CDR3 DNA is TGCGCCAGCAGCCAGGACAAGCGGGATTGGGAGACCCAGTACTTC.

The CDR3 loop is CATSRSRGSSYNEQFF. CDR3 DNA sequence: TGTGCCACCAGCAGGTCGCGGGGAAGCTCCTACAATGAGCAGTTCTTC. The V gene is TRBV15, the J gene TRBJ2-1, with D perhaps matching TRBD2 (6 bases). V was cut by 3 bases and J by 0 bases, with 12 bases left in between. Looked up from germline, CDR1 is LNHNV and CDR2 is YYDKDF (reference sequence). This CDR3 contains 16 residues.